Listed below are T cell receptor beta chains from one sample, sequenced in a study of blood T cell repertoires in COVID-19. Here immunoSEQ multiplex PCR was the method, and the copy in TCRdb shows in-frame clones only, minus some. In the table there are 150,000 to 200,000 clones, around 80% of which are singletons. The sequencing sample was made of peripheral blood. These receptor sequences come from an elderly woman with acute or convalescent COVID-19. Both conserved end residues are part of each CDR3. The order of the fields is D gene, CDR3 length, V gene, clone size, J gene, CDR3 protein, CDR3 DNA. The D gene is left open where the match is weak. Clone size appears in some rows only: once, few, many, or a class for an expanded clone.

TRBD1	16	TRBV15	NA	TRBJ2-1	CATSREVGTGLNEQFF	TGTGCCACCAGCAGAGAAGTCGGGACAGGGTTGAATGAGCAGTTCTTC
NA	16	TRBV19	NA	TRBJ1-4	CASSLTGHPTNEKLFF	TGTGCCAGTAGTTTAACCGGACACCCAACTAATGAAAAACTGTTTTTT
NA	16	TRBV6-6	once	TRBJ2-1	CASSYSGGLVYNEQFF	TGTGCCAGCAGTTACTCGGGGGGACTGGTCTACAATGAGCAGTTCTTC
TRBD1	14	TRBV6-2/TRBV6-3	NA	TRBJ1-5	CASSQQGGDQPQHF	TGTGCCAGCAGCCAACAGGGGGGCGATCAGCCCCAGCATTTT
TRBD1	14	TRBV3-1/TRBV3-2	NA	TRBJ1-1	CASSQRTGITEAFF	TGTGCCAGCAGCCAACGGACAGGGATCACCGAAGCTTTCTTT
TRBD2	14	TRBV19	many	TRBJ2-2	CASSALAGTGELFF	TGTGCCAGTAGTGCCCTAGCGGGTACCGGGGAGCTGTTTTTT
NA	16	TRBV5-8	few	TRBJ2-5	CASSLFGRGDQETQYF	TGTGCCAGCAGCTTGTTTGGCAGGGGCGATCAAGAGACCCAGTACTTC
TRBD2	15	TRBV19	NA	TRBJ2-1	CASSFAAGGYNEQFF	TGTGCCAGTAGTTTCGCGGCGGGAGGTTACAATGAGCAGTTCTTC
NA	14	TRBV5-4	NA	TRBJ2-7	CASSRRGQNYEQYF	TGTGCCAGCAGCCGCCGTGGACAGAACTACGAGCAGTACTTC
NA	15	TRBV7-9	NA	TRBJ1-2	CASSLVGSPNYGYTF	TGTGCCAGCAGCTTAGTTGGCAGTCCTAACTATGGCTACACCTTC
TRBD1	15	TRBV2	NA	TRBJ2-4	CASMGSQGAENIQYF	TGTGCCAGCATGGGATCACAGGGGGCAGAAAACATTCAGTACTTC
NA	13	TRBV5-4	once	TRBJ1-4	CASSLDRAEKLFF	TGTGCCAGCAGCTTGGACAGGGCCGAAAAACTGTTTTTT
TRBD1	18	TRBV18	NA	TRBJ2-4	CASSLKEDRGRAKNIQYF	TGTGCCAGCTCACTAAAGGAGGACAGGGGACGTGCCAAAAACATTCAGTACTTC
NA	14	TRBV5-6	NA	TRBJ1-1	CASSLVQANTEAFF	TGTGCCAGCAGCTTGGTCCAGGCCAACACTGAAGCTTTCTTT
NA	16	TRBV6-1	NA	TRBJ2-2	CASCGGDSLGTGELFF	TGTGCCAGCTGTGGAGGGGACAGCCTTGGCACCGGGGAGCTGTTTTTT
NA	12	TRBV6-5	NA	TRBJ2-7	CASRDLPHEQYF	TGTGCCAGCCGGGACTTACCCCACGAGCAGTACTTC
TRBD1	14	TRBV2	NA	TRBJ1-5	CASSGQGKGQPQHF	TGTGCCAGCAGTGGACAGGGGAAGGGACAGCCCCAGCATTTT
TRBD1	15	TRBV29-1	few	TRBJ2-6	CSVSGQHSGANVLTF	TGCAGCGTTTCGGGACAGCACTCTGGGGCCAACGTCCTGACTTTC
NA	15	TRBV19	NA	TRBJ2-7	CASSPRERISYEQYF	TGTGCCAGTAGTCCCCGAGAGCGGATTTCCTACGAGCAGTACTTC
TRBD2	16	TRBV6-2/TRBV6-3	NA	TRBJ2-7	CASSPPPSSGSYEQYF	TGTGCCAGCAGCCCTCCTCCTTCTAGCGGGAGTTACGAGCAGTACTTC
NA	12	TRBV7-9	NA	TRBJ1-2	CASSPYTYGYTF	TGTGCCAGCAGCCCCTATACCTATGGCTACACCTTC
TRBD1	15	TRBV2	NA	TRBJ1-3	CASITDRGTGNTIYF	TGTGCCAGCATTACCGACAGGGGAACTGGAAACACCATATATTTT
TRBD2	16	TRBV5-4	NA	TRBJ2-7	CASSGPTSGTTYEQYF	TGTGCCAGCAGCGGCCCAACTAGCGGGACAACCTACGAGCAGTACTTC
TRBD1	15	TRBV19	NA	TRBJ2-7	CASSLYGDRVYEQYF	TGTGCCAGTAGCCTATATGGCGACAGGGTCTACGAGCAGTACTTC
TRBD1	13	TRBV5-6	NA	TRBJ1-1	CASSAGTDTEAFF	TGTGCCAGCAGCGCCGGGACAGACACTGAAGCTTTCTTT
NA	15	TRBV11-2	once	TRBJ2-5	CASSPYGGARETQYF	TGTGCCAGCAGCCCCTATGGGGGGGCGCGAGAGACCCAGTACTTC
TRBD2	14	TRBV2	NA	TRBJ2-7	CASSEGGSSYEQYF	TGTGCCAGCAGTGAAGGCGGGAGCTCCTACGAGCAGTACTTC
TRBD1	14	TRBV19	few	TRBJ1-2	CASSIKQGNYGYTF	TGTGCCAGTAGTATAAAACAGGGGAACTATGGCTACACCTTC
NA	15	TRBV15	NA	TRBJ2-1	CATSNGLAGNNEQFF	TGTGCCACCAGCAACGGTCTGGCGGGGAACAATGAGCAGTTCTTC